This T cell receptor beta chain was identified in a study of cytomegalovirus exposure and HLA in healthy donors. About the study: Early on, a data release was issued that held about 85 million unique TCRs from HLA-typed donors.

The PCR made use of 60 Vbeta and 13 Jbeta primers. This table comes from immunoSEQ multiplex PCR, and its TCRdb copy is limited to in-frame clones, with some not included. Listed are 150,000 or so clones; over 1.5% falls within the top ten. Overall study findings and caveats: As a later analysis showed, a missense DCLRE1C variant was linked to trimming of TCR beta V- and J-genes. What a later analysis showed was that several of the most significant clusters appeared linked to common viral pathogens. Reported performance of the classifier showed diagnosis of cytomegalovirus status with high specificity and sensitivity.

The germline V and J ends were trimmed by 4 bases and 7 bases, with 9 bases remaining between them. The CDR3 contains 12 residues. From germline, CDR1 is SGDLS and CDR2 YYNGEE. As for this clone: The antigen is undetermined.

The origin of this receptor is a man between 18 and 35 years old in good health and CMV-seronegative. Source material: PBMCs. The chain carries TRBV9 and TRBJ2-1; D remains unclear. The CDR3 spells CASSPPRNEQFF. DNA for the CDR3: TGTGCCAGCAGCCCGCCTAGAAATGAGCAGTTCTTC.